The 5 T cell receptor beta chains presented below share a single source sample, sequenced in a study of radiotherapy plus CTLA-4 blockade in lung cancer. Sequenced by immunoSEQ multiplex PCR; TCRdb stores in-frame clones only, minus some. The top ten hold roughly an eighth of the sample, which has under 90,000 clones, about 78% seen once. The sequencing here drew on peripheral blood, taken from a patient treated with radiotherapy plus ipilimumab. These receptor sequences come from a human donor with non-small cell lung cancer that progressed on radiotherapy plus ipilimumab.

The gene calls are TRBV7-8 and TRBJ2-2, with 10 bases matching TRBD1. In germline, CDR1 is SGHVS, CDR2 FQNEAQ. V gave up 3 bases and J gave up 4 bases; unmatched junction bases: 8. The CDR3 is made up of 17 amino acids. This CDR3 is CASSFPRDRGGTGELFF. DNA for the CDR3: TGTGCCAGCAGCTTCCCGAGGGACAGGGGAGGCACCGGGGAGCTGTTTTTT.

This sequence joins TRBV11-2 and TRBJ2-1, with D tentatively TRBD1 (6 bases). Looked up from germline, CDR1 is SGHAT and CDR2 is FQNNGV. The germline V and J ends were trimmed by 5 bases and 4 bases, with 9 bases remaining between them. The CDR3 length is 13 residues. The CDR3 spells CASSRGGYNEQFF. The CDR3 nucleotides are TGTGCCAGCAGCCGAGGGGGATACAATGAGCAGTTCTTC.

This clone was counted between two and nine times. The chain is built from TRBV13 and TRBJ1-1, with no clear D. V shed 5 bases and J shed 0 bases, with 16 bases lying between them. This CDR3 comprises 16 residues. Germline-derived CDR1 and CDR2 are PRHDT and FYEKMQ (reference sequence). In DNA form, the CDR3 reads TGTGCCAGCAGCCCCCCCCGGCAGCGGATGAACACTGAAGCTTTCTTT. Protein: CASSPPRQRMNTEAFF. Full variable domain (missing parts from reference TRBV13 and TRBJ1-1): AAGVIQSPRHLIKEKRETATLKCYPIPRHDTVYWYQQGPGQDPQFLISFYEKMQSDKGSIPDRFSAQQFSDYHSELNMSSLELGDSALYFCASSPPRQRMNTEAFFGQGTRLTVV.

In this sample, this clone turned up a few times. The chain links TRBV5-6 to TRBJ2-6; D is ambiguous. Germline CDR1 and CDR2: SGHDT and YYEEEE. The CDR3 is made up of 17 amino acids. V was cut by 6 bases and J by 0 bases, with 16 bases left in between. CDR3 sequence reads: CASILAGRPSGANVLTF. The DNA for the CDR3 is TGTGCCAGCATCCTTGCTGGACGTCCCTCTGGGGCCAACGTCCTGACTTTC.

The CDR3 is CASILRGGGYEQYF. CDR3 bases: TGTGCCAGCATCCTCAGGGGGGGCGGCTACGAGCAGTACTTC. The chain links TRBV2 to TRBJ2-7; D possibly uses TRBD1 or TRBD2 (7 bases each). Germline-derived CDR1 and CDR2 are SNHLY and FYNNEI. Trimming shortened V by 7 bases and J by 3 bases, and 16 bases separated the two germline ends. This CDR3 is 14 amino acids long.